These 19 T cell receptor beta chains share one sample of origin, sequenced in a study of cytomegalovirus exposure and HLA in healthy donors. Using immunoSEQ multiplex PCR, the repertoire was profiled, and TCRdb retains in-frame clones only, with some absent. The sample lists about 120,000 clones, about 85% seen once, with roughly 1.9% in the top ten. The sample comprised PBMCs. These TCRs come from a woman aged 25 to 39 in good health and CMV-seronegative.

J is TRBJ1-6 and V is TRBV9; D is undetermined. The V and J ends lost 3 bases and 9 bases respectively, with 19 bases between them. Germline V CDR1 and CDR2: SGDLS, YYNGEE. The CDR3 spans 16 residues. The CDR3, as DNA: TGTGCCAGCAGCGCTCGGGTTGGTTCGGCGAGTTCACCCCTCCACTTT. It encodes CASSARVGSASSPLHF. Together with reference TRBV9 and TRBJ1-6, the CDR3 gives the full variable domain: DSGVTQTPKHLITATGQRVTLRCSPRSGDLSVYWYQQSLDQGLQFLIQYYNGEERAKGNILERFSAQQFPDLHSELNLSSLELGDSALYFCASSARVGSASSPLHFGNGTRLTVT.

V gene TRBV2 combines with J gene TRBJ2-7; 9 bases match TRBD1. CDR1 and CDR2 from the germline V gene are SNHLY and FYNNEI. The CDR3 has 14 residues. Trimming cost V 6 bases and J 5 bases; bases outside gene matches: 8. The CDR3 nucleotides read TGTGCCAGCAGAGCGGACAGGGGTAGCCACGAGCAGTACTTC. This sequence encodes CASRADRGSHEQYF.

The gene calls are TRBV6-1 and TRBJ1-2; tentatively, D is TRBD1 (5 bases). CDR1 and CDR2 from the germline V gene are MNHNS and SASEGT. V was clipped by 5 bases and J by 8 bases, with 21 bases between them. CDR3 length: 15 residues. The CDR3 DNA is TGTGCCAGCAGTACAGAAGGTATGGGGCTAAGAGGCTACACCTTC. Encoded protein: CASSTEGMGLRGYTF.

V gene TRBV11-2 combines with J gene TRBJ1-1; D may be TRBD1 (5 bases). Trimming took 7 bases from V and 1 from J, leaving 13 bases between them. Germline values: CDR1 SGHAT, CDR2 FQNNGV. CDR3 length: 14 amino acids. The CDR3 loop is CASTPGGSNTEAFF. The CDR3 DNA reads TGTGCCAGCACACCGGGGGGATCGAACACTGAAGCTTTCTTT.

The V gene is TRBV5-1, the J gene TRBJ2-1, with D perhaps matching TRBD1 (6 bases). The CDR3 covers 15 residues. The V end lost 4 bases, the J end lost 5 bases, and 16 bases lay between the germline ends. CDR1 SGHRS and CDR2 YFSETQ come from the germline V gene. CDR3 residues: CASSLGAVVDNEQFF. CDR3 coding DNA: TGCGCCAGCAGCCTGGGGGCCGTCGTGGACAATGAGCAGTTCTTC.

The V and J genes are TRBV5-4 and TRBJ1-3; 7 nucleotides line up with TRBD1. V lost 5 bases, J lost 1 base, and 3 bases stayed unmatched. This CDR3 contains 14 residues. Germline CDR1 reads SGHNT; CDR2 reads YYREEE (reference sequence). Here the CDR3 reads CASSRGLSGNTIYF. DNA of the CDR3: TGTGCCAGCAGTAGGGGGCTGTCTGGAAACACCATATATTTT. The whole variable domain, remainder taken from reference TRBV5-4 and TRBJ1-3, is ETGVTQSPTHLIKTRGQQVTLRCSSQSGHNTVSWYQQALGQGPQFIFQYYREEENGRGNFPPRFSGLQFPNYSSELNVNALELDDSALYLCASSRGLSGNTIYFGEGSWLTVV.

The chain employs TRBV20-1 and TRBJ1-1; maybe TRBD1 (5 bases). The CDR3 runs to 11 residues. Between the trimmed V and J ends, which lost 5 bases and 6 bases, there was a span of 10 bases. Germline CDR1 is DFQATT and CDR2 is SNEGSKA (reference sequence). DNA of the CDR3: TGCAGTGCTCGGGGGACGGCTGAAGCTTTCTTT. This encodes CSARGTAEAFF.

The rearrangement joins TRBV27 to TRBJ2-6, with 12 bases aligning to TRBD2. Germline V CDR1 and CDR2: MNHEY, SMNVEV (reference sequence). This CDR3 spans 16 amino acids. V lost 7 bases to trimming and J lost 2 bases; unmatched junction nucleotides: 3. CDR3 protein: CASTWTSGAGANVLTF. For the CDR3, the DNA is TGTGCCAGCACATGGACTAGCGGGGCTGGGGCCAACGTCCTGACTTTC.

V and J are TRBV9 and TRBJ2-7; no definite D call. The CDR3 has 14 amino acids. V dropped 1 base and J dropped 9 bases, with 17 bases sitting between them. CDR1 and CDR2 (germline): SGDLS, YYNGEE. The CDR3 DNA is TGTGCCAGCAGCGTATCCTCCCAATCAGACTGGCAGTACTTC. Protein: CASSVSSQSDWQYF.

The chain recombines TRBV11-3 with TRBJ1-6; a weak D match, TRBD1 (5 bases). Germline CDR1 is SGHNT and CDR2 is YENEEA. V lost 5 bases to trimming and J lost 9 bases, with 11 bases between them. This CDR3 comprises 13 residues. CDR3 DNA: TGTGCCAGCAGCGTGGGGCTTGGTTCACCCCTCCACTTT. Protein product: CASSVGLGSPLHF.

The V and J genes are TRBV27 and TRBJ2-2, with 12 bases fitting TRBD1. The germline gives CDR1 MNHEY, CDR2 SMNVEV (reference sequence). V lost 6 bases, J lost 4 bases, and 9 bases stayed unmatched. This CDR3 has 17 residues. The CDR3 loop reads CASRQGQGARGTGELFF. The CDR3 DNA follows: TGTGCCAGCAGACAGGGACAGGGGGCGCGTGGCACCGGGGAGCTGTTTTTT.

This chain connects TRBV5-1 to TRBJ2-2; the match to TRBD1 covers 8 bases. This CDR3 has 16 amino acids. Germline V lookup: CDR1 SGHRS, CDR2 YFSETQ. The J segment lost 7 bases and the V segment lost 0 bases, leaving 8 bases of the junction unmatched. CDR3 protein: CASSLAGTGGVGELFF. CDR3 DNA sequence: TGCGCCAGCAGCTTGGCAGGGACAGGCGGGGTCGGGGAGCTGTTTTTT.

The chain is built from TRBV7-3 and TRBJ1-1, with TRBD1 as a possible D gene (5 bases). With 0 bases removed from V and 3 bases from J, the gap between germline ends came to 11 bases. CDR1 SGHTA and CDR2 FQGTGA come from the germline V gene. CDR3 length: 15 amino acids. CDR3 loop: CASSLTYQGHTEAFF. The CDR3 DNA sequence: TGTGCCAGCAGCTTAACGTACCAGGGTCACACTGAAGCTTTCTTT.

The genes are TRBV7-9 and TRBJ2-5, with TRBD1 matching over 10 bases. This CDR3 has 15 residues. Trimming cost V 5 bases and J 5 bases; bases outside gene matches: 8. Germline V CDR1 and CDR2: SEHNR, FQNEAQ (reference sequence). CDR3 coding DNA: TGTGCCAGCAGCCCGGGGACAGGGGATCCGGAGACCCAGTACTTC. Protein: CASSPGTGDPETQYF.

The chain joins TRBV27 to TRBJ2-7; 10 bases align to TRBD1. Germline CDR1 and CDR2: MNHEY and SMNVEV (reference sequence). CDR3 length equals 17 residues. V gave up 5 bases and J gave up 2 bases; unmatched junction bases: 12. CDR3 residues: CASSPEGPGTGAYEQYF. CDR3 DNA: TGTGCCAGCAGTCCCGAGGGCCCCGGGACAGGGGCCTACGAGCAGTACTTC.

The chain carries TRBV9 and TRBJ2-3; D is perhaps TRBD2 (6 bases). This CDR3 spans 16 amino acids. Germline V CDR1 and CDR2: SGDLS, YYNGEE. V lost 0 bases to trimming and J lost 2 bases, with 13 bases between them. CDR3 region: CASSVEGRGNTDTQYF. Written as DNA, the CDR3 is TGTGCCAGCAGCGTAGAAGGGCGGGGAAACACAGATACGCAGTATTTT.

The chain combines TRBV5-6 with TRBJ2-1; the match to TRBD1 covers 8 bases. Unmatched junction bases numbered 7, after V lost 4 bases and J lost 4 bases. Germline-derived CDR1 and CDR2 are SGHDT and YYEEEE. This CDR3 has 15 amino acids. The CDR3 here is CASSLLGQAYNEQFF. The CDR3 region has the DNA TGTGCCAGCAGCCTGTTGGGACAGGCTTACAATGAGCAGTTCTTC.

This clone has a single count. This chain connects TRBV27 to TRBJ2-5; 12 bases are a match to TRBD2. V shed 5 bases, J shed 1 base, and the junction held 5 bases outside the gene matches. The length of the CDR3 is 16 residues. Per the germline V gene, CDR1 is MNHEY and CDR2 is SMNVEV (reference sequence). The DNA for the CDR3 is TGTGCCAGCAGTCCCAGGACTAGCGGGGCCCAAGAGACCCAGTACTTC. Translation gives CASSPRTSGAQETQYF.

Here the CDR3 DNA reads TGTGCCAGCAGTGAAGCGCCCGACAGGGGTAAAGAGACCCAGTACTTC. Translating it yields CASSEAPDRGKETQYF. This chain connects TRBV2 to TRBJ2-5, with 8 bases lining up with TRBD1. The CDR3 contains 16 residues. CDR1 is SNHLY, CDR2 FYNNEI, per germline. V gave up 0 bases and J gave up 3 bases; unmatched junction bases: 6.